This T cell receptor beta chain comes out of a study of T-cell memory formation after mild COVID-19. The wider study: TCR clusters largely stayed donor specific.

As for this clonotype: Its antigen is unknown.

Findings and caveats of the study: There were some responding clones in pre-infection memory, which suggested that cross-reactive memory had joined. Contracting CD8+ clones were enriched in EMRA, CD4+ mainly in CM and EM.

Via MiXCR, TCRdb re-called the 5' RACE reads, giving one row per CDR3 protein. In the table there are more than 350,000 distinct CDR3 sequences, more than 15% of which are singletons. Sequencing used PBMCs or a T cell subset sorted from them (not recorded which). This TCR was sampled from a man younger than 35 who had mild COVID-19 (a few samples of this study predate the infection). Cell type and time point are not known.

As DNA, the CDR3 is TGTGCCAGCAGTGGGCAAGGCGAAGATTCACCCCTCCACTTT. It encodes CASSGQGEDSPLHF. The rearrangement joins TRBV7-9 to TRBJ1-6; D is ambiguous. The CDR3 covers 14 residues. Germline CDR1 is SEHNR and CDR2 is FQNEAQ (reference sequence). With 6 bases removed from V and 8 bases from J, the gap between germline ends came to 14 bases.